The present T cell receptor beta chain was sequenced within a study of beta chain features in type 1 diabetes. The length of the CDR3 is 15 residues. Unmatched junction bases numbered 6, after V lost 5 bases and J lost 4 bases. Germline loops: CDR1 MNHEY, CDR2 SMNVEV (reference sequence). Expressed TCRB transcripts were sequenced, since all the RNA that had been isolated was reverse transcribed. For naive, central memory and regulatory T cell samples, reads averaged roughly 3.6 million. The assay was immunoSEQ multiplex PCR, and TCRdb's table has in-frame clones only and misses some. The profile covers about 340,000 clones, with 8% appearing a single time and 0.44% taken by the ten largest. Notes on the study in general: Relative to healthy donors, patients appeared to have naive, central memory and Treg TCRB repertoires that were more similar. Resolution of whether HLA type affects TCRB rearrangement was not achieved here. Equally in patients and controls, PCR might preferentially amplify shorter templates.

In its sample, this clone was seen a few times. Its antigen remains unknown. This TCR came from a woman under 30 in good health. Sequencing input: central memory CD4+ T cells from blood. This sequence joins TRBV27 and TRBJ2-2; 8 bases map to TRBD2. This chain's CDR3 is CASSRPGLGTGELFF. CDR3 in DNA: TGTGCCAGCAGTAGGCCGGGACTAGGCACCGGGGAGCTGTTTTTT.